These 8 T cell receptor beta chains came from one sample sequenced in a study of blood T cell repertoires in COVID-19. TCRdb's table, derived via immunoSEQ multiplex PCR, lists solely in-frame clones and lacks some. The table lists some 530,000 clones, approximately 85% of them singletons. Sequenced material: peripheral blood. The receptors derive from a human donor in a cohort sampled during active COVID-19.

The chain combines TRBV7-9 with TRBJ1-1; D is unclear. Trimming cost V 5 bases and J 7 bases, with 17 bases left between them. Per the germline V gene, CDR1 is SEHNR and CDR2 is FQNEAQ (reference sequence). The CDR3 extends over 14 amino acids. CDR3 coding DNA: TGTGCCAGCAGCCTTCAAGTTGTAAACGGTGAAGCTTTCTTT. Its translation is CASSLQVVNGEAFF.

J is TRBJ2-3 and V is TRBV9, with D hard to call. Deletions cut 0 bases from V and 4 bases from J, with 9 bases between. This CDR3 is 14 amino acids long. Germline V lookup: CDR1 SGDLS, CDR2 YYNGEE. Here the CDR3 reads CASSVAQVSDTQYF. The CDR3 DNA follows: TGTGCCAGCAGCGTAGCCCAGGTATCAGATACGCAGTATTTT.

The rearrangement uses TRBV7-6 and TRBJ2-7, with no clear D. The V gene lost 4 bases and the J gene lost 0 bases, with 10 bases spanning the gap. The CDR3 loop spans 14 amino acids. The V gene's germline CDR1 is SGHVS and CDR2 FNYEAQ. The CDR3 loop is CASSSISNSYEQYF. DNA of the CDR3: TGTGCCAGCAGCTCCATATCTAACTCCTACGAGCAGTACTTC.

This clone was observed once. This chain joins TRBV2 and TRBJ1-6, with TRBD1 as a possible D gene (6 bases). Germline CDR1 is SNHLY and CDR2 is FYNNEI. The CDR3 is made up of 15 amino acids. Trimming pared 3 bases from V and 9 bases from J, leaving 15 bases between. The CDR3 region has the DNA TGTGCCAGCAGTGACTCGTCACAGGGTGGTTCACCCCTCCACTTT. As protein: CASSDSSQGGSPLHF.

This clone was observed once. At one end the junction does not follow the germline gene, possibly because of a read error. Here the CDR3 reads CASSSDSSEQYF. The CDR3 bases are TGTGCCAGCAGCTCTGACTCCTCCGAGCAGTACTTC. The V and J genes are TRBV7-9 and TRBJ2-7, with D unresolved. The germline gives CDR1 SEHNR, CDR2 FQNEAQ (reference sequence). This CDR3 has 12 amino acids. Using reference TRBV7-9 and TRBJ2-7 for the parts outside the CDR3, the full variable domain is DTGVSQNPRHKITKRGQNVTFRCDPISEHNRLYWYRQTLGQGPEFLTYFQNEAQLEKSRLLSDRFSAERPKGSFSTLEIQRTEQGDSAMYLCASSSDSSEQYFGPGTRLTVT.

This sequence joins TRBV6-5 and TRBJ2-7, with D uncertain. CDR1 MNHEY and CDR2 SVGAGI come from the germline V gene. The V end lost 4 bases, the J end lost 6 bases, and 16 bases lay between the germline ends. The CDR3 spans 14 residues. The chain's CDR3 is CASSSEPRLSEQYF. CDR3 nucleotide sequence: TGTGCCAGCAGTTCAGAGCCTCGACTCTCCGAGCAGTACTTC.

J is TRBJ2-1 and V is TRBV5-6; tentative D call: TRBD2 (5 bases). The germline gives CDR1 SGHDT, CDR2 YYEEEE. The V end was cut by 0 bases, the J end by 9 bases, with 7 bases between. The CDR3 sequence is 12 residues long. The DNA of the CDR3 is TGTGCCAGCAGCTTGGCGGGGAGTGAGCAGTTCTTC. Translated: CASSLAGSEQFF.

This rearrangement joins TRBV2 to TRBJ2-7; D remains unclear. The germline gives CDR1 SNHLY, CDR2 FYNNEI. This CDR3 contains 13 residues. Trimming left V 11 bases short and J 1 base short, with 15 bases between. CDR3 protein: CAAVLFGSYEQYF. CDR3 DNA sequence: TGTGCCGCGGTACTGTTCGGATCCTACGAGCAGTACTTC.